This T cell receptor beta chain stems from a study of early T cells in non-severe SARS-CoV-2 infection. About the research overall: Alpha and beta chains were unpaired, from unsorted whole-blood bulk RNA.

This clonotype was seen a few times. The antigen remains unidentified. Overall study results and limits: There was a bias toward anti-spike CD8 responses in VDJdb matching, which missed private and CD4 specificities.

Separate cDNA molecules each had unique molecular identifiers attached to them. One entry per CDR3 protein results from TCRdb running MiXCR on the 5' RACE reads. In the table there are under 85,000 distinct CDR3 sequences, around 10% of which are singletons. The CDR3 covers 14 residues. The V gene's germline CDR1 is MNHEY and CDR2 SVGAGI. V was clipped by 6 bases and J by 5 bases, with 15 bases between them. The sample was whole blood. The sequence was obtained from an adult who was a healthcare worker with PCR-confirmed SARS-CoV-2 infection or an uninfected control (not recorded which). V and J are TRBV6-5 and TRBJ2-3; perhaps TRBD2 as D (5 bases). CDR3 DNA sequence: TGTGCCAGCAGAGCGGACTCCACGGGAGATACGCAGTATTTT. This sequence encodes CASRADSTGDTQYF.